The 22 T cell receptor beta chains below come from one sample, sequenced in a study of T cells in Graves' hyperthyroidism and ophthalmopathy. What was amplified from RNA transcripts were TCR beta CDR3 regions. When the TCR CDR3 underwent first-round RT-PCR, the HTBI primer set was used. From the multiplex PCR reads, TCRdb called clonotypes with MiXCR, one entry per CDR3 protein. The table includes a few hundred thousand distinct CDR3 sequences, roughly 15% detected once. The material sequenced was blood. Receptor source: a woman aged 25 to 39 with Graves' ophthalmopathy.

This clonotype was seen many times. The V gene is TRBV6-1, the J gene TRBJ2-1, with TRBD1 identical over 7 bases. The CDR3 sequence is 16 residues long. The germline V gene has CDR1 MNHNS and CDR2 SASEGT. V lost 6 bases, J lost 0 bases, and 8 bases stayed unmatched. CDR3 region: CASSKGAWSSYNEQFF. The DNA of the CDR3 is TGTGCCAGCAGCAAGGGGGCATGGAGCTCCTACAATGAGCAGTTCTTC.

J is TRBJ1-3 and V is TRBV10-2; TRBD1 is a possible D gene (5 bases). The CDR3 sequence is 15 residues long. V was shortened by 4 bases and J by 0 bases, with 10 bases between the two germline ends. Germline V gives CDR1 WSHSY, CDR2 SAAADI. Written as DNA, the CDR3 is TGCGCCAGCAGTGTTCAGGGCTTCTCTGGAAACACCATATATTTT. Its translation is CASSVQGFSGNTIYF.

The sample holds many counts of this clonotype. V usage is TRBV6-1 and J usage is TRBJ2-3; D is perhaps TRBD1 (5 bases). This CDR3 has 14 residues. CDR1 is MNHNS, CDR2 SASEGT, per germline. Trimming shortened V by 6 bases and J by 4 bases, and 14 bases separated the two germline ends. CDR3 protein: CASRGRQSADTQYF. CDR3 sequence (DNA): TGTGCCAGCAGGGGAAGACAGTCCGCAGATACGCAGTATTTT.

This clonotype was counted many times. The V and J genes are TRBV6-1 and TRBJ2-7, with 9 nucleotides matching TRBD2. Looked up from germline, CDR1 is MNHNS and CDR2 is SASEGT. The V segment lost 5 bases and the J segment 1 base; nucleotides outside the gene matches: 9. CDR3 length equals 16 residues. The CDR3 loop is CASSYSSGAASYEQYF. The CDR3 DNA is TGTGCCAGCAGTTATTCTAGCGGGGCTGCTTCCTACGAGCAGTACTTC.

This clonotype was seen a handful of times. The genes are TRBV7-3 and TRBJ2-1; 13 bases fit TRBD2. CDR3 length: 15 amino acids. V was pared by 3 bases and J by 9 bases, with 5 bases of the junction left unmatched. The germline CDR1 and CDR2 sequences are SGHTA and FQGTGA. The CDR3 here is CASSLGLAGRGEQFF. CDR3 DNA: TGTGCCAGCAGCTTGGGACTAGCGGGGAGGGGTGAGCAGTTCTTC.

Ten or more counts support this clonotype. V and J are TRBV6-1 and TRBJ2-1; D is possibly TRBD1 (6 bases). The CDR3 has 15 amino acids. Trimming removed 7 bases from V and 9 bases from J, with 22 bases in between. Germline values: CDR1 MNHNS, CDR2 SASEGT. The CDR3 DNA follows: TGTGCCAGCACCCTGGGTACAGGGACCAGGGGTGAGCAGTTCTTC. Its translation is CASTLGTGTRGEQFF.

This clonotype appeared a few times. V gene TRBV19 combines with J gene TRBJ1-5; no definite D call. This CDR3 has 17 residues. Trimming took 9 bases from V and 0 from J, leaving 21 bases between them. CDR1 is LNHDA and CDR2 is SQIVND in the germline V gene (reference sequence). CDR3 sequence reads: CASQSLPQTYSNQPQHF. CDR3 sequence (DNA): TGTGCCAGCCAATCGCTTCCCCAGACTTATAGCAATCAGCCCCAGCATTTT.

The V call is TRBV19, the J call TRBJ2-1, with 8 bases matching TRBD2. The junction had 9 bases not matched to a gene; V was cut back by 11 bases and J by 0 bases. Germline V CDR1 and CDR2: LNHDA, SQIVND (reference sequence). This CDR3 has 15 amino acids. CDR3 region: CACQNSGVSYNEQFF. DNA of the CDR3: TGTGCCTGCCAAAATAGCGGGGTCTCCTACAATGAGCAGTTCTTC.

This clonotype has more than one count but fewer than ten. J is TRBJ1-2 and V is TRBV10-2; tentative D call: TRBD1 (5 bases). Germline CDR1 and CDR2: WSHSY and SAAADI. Trimming shortened V by 0 bases and J by 0 bases, and 17 bases separated the two germline ends. The CDR3 totals 18 residues. CDR3 sequence (DNA): TGCGCCAGCAGTGAGTCGACTCCTAGGACATCGGCTAACTATGGCTACACCTTC. It yields the protein CASSESTPRTSANYGYTF.

This clonotype appeared many times. The chain employs TRBV11-2 and TRBJ2-1; D is perhaps TRBD1 or TRBD2 (5 bases each). The CDR3 is 13 amino acids. Trimming left V 2 bases short and J 10 bases short, with 12 bases between. Germline CDR1 reads SGHAT; CDR2 reads FQNNGV. Here the CDR3 DNA reads TGTGCCAGCAGCTTATCGGGGCCCGAAGAGCAGTTCTTC. Translating gives CASSLSGPEEQFF.

In its sample, this clonotype was seen a few times. The CDR3: CASSRLNRGTEAFF. In DNA, the CDR3 is TGTGCCAGCAGCCGTTTAAACAGGGGCACTGAAGCTTTCTTT. This rearrangement joins TRBV7-3 to TRBJ1-1; TRBD1 matches 7 bases. Germline-derived CDR1 and CDR2 are SGHTA and FQGTGA. V lost 5 bases to trimming and J lost 4 bases; unmatched junction nucleotides: 7. This CDR3 is built from 14 residues. The full variable domain, with the rest looked up from reference TRBV7-3 and TRBJ1-1, is GAGVSQTPSNKVTEKGKYVELRCDPISGHTALYWYRQSLGQGPEFLIYFQGTGAADDSGLPNDRFFAVRPEGSVSTLKIQRTERGDSAVYLCASSRLNRGTEAFFGQGTRLTVV.

This clonotype has ten or more counts. The chain recombines TRBV7-8 with TRBJ1-2; 10 nucleotides agree with TRBD1. The V segment lost 6 bases and the J segment 4 bases; nucleotides outside the gene matches: 11. Per germline, CDR1 SGHVS and CDR2 FQNEAQ. This CDR3 comprises 16 residues. The CDR3 here is CASRARGDRGGYGYTF. CDR3 in DNA: TGTGCCAGCAGGGCCCGTGGGGACAGGGGTGGCTATGGCTACACCTTC.

This clonotype was seen at least ten times. The chain recombines TRBV7-6 with TRBJ2-7, with 13 positions matching TRBD2. J lost 0 bases, V lost 5 bases, and 7 bases had no gene match. The CDR3 has 17 residues. CDR1 SGHVS and CDR2 FNYEAQ come from the germline V gene. The CDR3 here is CASSPGLAGDTSYEQYF. The CDR3, as DNA: TGTGCCAGCAGCCCCGGACTAGCGGGGGATACCTCCTACGAGCAGTACTTC.

A note on this clonotype: A clone one base away is much larger, so this may be a read error. The genes are TRBV30 and TRBJ1-3, with no clear D. This CDR3 is built from 12 residues. Germline V gene sequence: CDR1 GTSNPN, CDR2 SVGIG (reference sequence). CDR3 DNA: TGTGCCTGGAGCAAACTGGGAAACACCAGATATTTT. This gives the protein CAWSKLGNTRYF.

This clonotype was recorded once. Germline and junction disagree at one end, which may indicate a read error. This chain links TRBV4-1 with TRBJ1-3; TRBD1 might be the D (6 bases). CDR3 length: 16 amino acids. From germline, CDR1 is MGHRA and CDR2 YSYEKL. CDR3: CASSQIPGQSHNTINF. CDR3 nucleotide sequence: TGCGCCAGCAGCCAAATACCCGGACAGAGCCATAACACCATAAATTTT.

This clonotype has ten or more counts. The chain uses TRBV28 and TRBJ1-2, with TRBD1 matching 7 bases. V trimming: 4 bases; J trimming: 6 bases; junction bases outside the gene matches: 11. CDR1 is MDHEN and CDR2 is SYDVKM in the germline V gene. The CDR3 runs to 15 residues. The CDR3 region has the DNA TGTGCCAGCAGTTCAACACCCCGGGACAGAGATGGCTACACCTTC. Protein: CASSSTPRDRDGYTF.

In the case of this clonotype: A much more abundant neighbour one base away suggests this may be a read error. The rearrangement joins TRBV2 to TRBJ1-2; TRBD1 matches at 8 bases. The CDR3 spans 12 residues. J lost 6 bases, V lost 5 bases, and 2 bases had no gene match. Germline CDR1 SNHLY, CDR2 FYNNEI. DNA of the CDR3: TGTGCCAGCAGTAGGACAGGGAATGGCTACACCTTC. This gives the protein CASSRTGNGYTF. Looking up the rest from reference TRBV2 and TRBJ1-2 gives the full variable domain: EPEVTQTPSHQVTQMGQEVILRCVPISNHLYFYWYRQILGQKVEFLVSFYNNEISEKSEIFDDQFSVERPDGSNFTLKIRSTKLEDSAMYFCASSRTGNGYTFGSGTRLTVV.

This clonotype was detected ten times or more. This chain links TRBV7-2 with TRBJ2-7; 7 bases line up with TRBD2. The germline CDR1 and CDR2 sequences are SGHTA and FQGNSA. The CDR3 sequence is 16 residues long. The trim removed 4 bases at V and 0 bases at J, leaving 9 bases unmatched. The CDR3 protein is CASSSQTRDYSYEQYF. CDR3 nucleotide sequence: TGTGCCAGCAGCTCGCAGACTCGGGACTACTCCTACGAGCAGTACTTC.

This clonotype was seen repeatedly, ten times or more. As DNA, the CDR3 is TGTGCCATCAGGACCCCAGGGGTCACTGAAGCTTTCTTT. Its protein product is CAIRTPGVTEAFF. The chain uses TRBV10-3 and TRBJ1-1; TRBD1 is a possible D gene (6 bases). There are 13 residues in the CDR3. Germline CDR1 reads ENHRY; CDR2 reads SYGVKD. V dropped 6 bases and J dropped 4 bases, with 12 bases sitting between them.

This clonotype was seen at least ten times. The rearrangement uses TRBV30 and TRBJ2-1; a weak D match, TRBD2 (5 bases). Looked up from germline, CDR1 is GTSNPN and CDR2 is SVGIG (reference sequence). V lost 3 bases and J 8 bases, leaving 17 bases between the germline ends. CDR3 size: 14 residues. The CDR3: CAWSRRRLGDEQFF. CDR3 sequence (DNA): TGTGCCTGGAGCCGGAGGAGGCTCGGCGATGAGCAGTTCTTC.

This clonotype was detected ten times or more. The chain joins TRBV7-9 to TRBJ2-5; 8 bases fit TRBD1. Germline loops: CDR1 SEHNR, CDR2 FQNEAQ (reference sequence). This CDR3 has 14 residues. Losses at the gene ends were 5 bases for V and 5 bases for J; bases not matched to a gene: 7. The CDR3 nucleotides read TGTGCCAGCAGCCGTGGGACAGGCGCGGAGACCCAGTACTTC. Residues: CASSRGTGAETQYF.

The table lists this clonotype with many counts. The gene calls are TRBV7-2 and TRBJ2-3, with 10 bases lining up with TRBD2. The CDR3 length is 18 residues. The junction had 10 bases not matched to a gene; V was cut back by 2 bases and J by 2 bases. CDR1 is SGHTA and CDR2 is FQGNSA in the germline V gene. CDR3 nucleotides: TGTGCCAGCAGCTTAAGACCTCTAGCGGGGGATAACACAGATACGCAGTATTTT. This encodes CASSLRPLAGDNTDTQYF.